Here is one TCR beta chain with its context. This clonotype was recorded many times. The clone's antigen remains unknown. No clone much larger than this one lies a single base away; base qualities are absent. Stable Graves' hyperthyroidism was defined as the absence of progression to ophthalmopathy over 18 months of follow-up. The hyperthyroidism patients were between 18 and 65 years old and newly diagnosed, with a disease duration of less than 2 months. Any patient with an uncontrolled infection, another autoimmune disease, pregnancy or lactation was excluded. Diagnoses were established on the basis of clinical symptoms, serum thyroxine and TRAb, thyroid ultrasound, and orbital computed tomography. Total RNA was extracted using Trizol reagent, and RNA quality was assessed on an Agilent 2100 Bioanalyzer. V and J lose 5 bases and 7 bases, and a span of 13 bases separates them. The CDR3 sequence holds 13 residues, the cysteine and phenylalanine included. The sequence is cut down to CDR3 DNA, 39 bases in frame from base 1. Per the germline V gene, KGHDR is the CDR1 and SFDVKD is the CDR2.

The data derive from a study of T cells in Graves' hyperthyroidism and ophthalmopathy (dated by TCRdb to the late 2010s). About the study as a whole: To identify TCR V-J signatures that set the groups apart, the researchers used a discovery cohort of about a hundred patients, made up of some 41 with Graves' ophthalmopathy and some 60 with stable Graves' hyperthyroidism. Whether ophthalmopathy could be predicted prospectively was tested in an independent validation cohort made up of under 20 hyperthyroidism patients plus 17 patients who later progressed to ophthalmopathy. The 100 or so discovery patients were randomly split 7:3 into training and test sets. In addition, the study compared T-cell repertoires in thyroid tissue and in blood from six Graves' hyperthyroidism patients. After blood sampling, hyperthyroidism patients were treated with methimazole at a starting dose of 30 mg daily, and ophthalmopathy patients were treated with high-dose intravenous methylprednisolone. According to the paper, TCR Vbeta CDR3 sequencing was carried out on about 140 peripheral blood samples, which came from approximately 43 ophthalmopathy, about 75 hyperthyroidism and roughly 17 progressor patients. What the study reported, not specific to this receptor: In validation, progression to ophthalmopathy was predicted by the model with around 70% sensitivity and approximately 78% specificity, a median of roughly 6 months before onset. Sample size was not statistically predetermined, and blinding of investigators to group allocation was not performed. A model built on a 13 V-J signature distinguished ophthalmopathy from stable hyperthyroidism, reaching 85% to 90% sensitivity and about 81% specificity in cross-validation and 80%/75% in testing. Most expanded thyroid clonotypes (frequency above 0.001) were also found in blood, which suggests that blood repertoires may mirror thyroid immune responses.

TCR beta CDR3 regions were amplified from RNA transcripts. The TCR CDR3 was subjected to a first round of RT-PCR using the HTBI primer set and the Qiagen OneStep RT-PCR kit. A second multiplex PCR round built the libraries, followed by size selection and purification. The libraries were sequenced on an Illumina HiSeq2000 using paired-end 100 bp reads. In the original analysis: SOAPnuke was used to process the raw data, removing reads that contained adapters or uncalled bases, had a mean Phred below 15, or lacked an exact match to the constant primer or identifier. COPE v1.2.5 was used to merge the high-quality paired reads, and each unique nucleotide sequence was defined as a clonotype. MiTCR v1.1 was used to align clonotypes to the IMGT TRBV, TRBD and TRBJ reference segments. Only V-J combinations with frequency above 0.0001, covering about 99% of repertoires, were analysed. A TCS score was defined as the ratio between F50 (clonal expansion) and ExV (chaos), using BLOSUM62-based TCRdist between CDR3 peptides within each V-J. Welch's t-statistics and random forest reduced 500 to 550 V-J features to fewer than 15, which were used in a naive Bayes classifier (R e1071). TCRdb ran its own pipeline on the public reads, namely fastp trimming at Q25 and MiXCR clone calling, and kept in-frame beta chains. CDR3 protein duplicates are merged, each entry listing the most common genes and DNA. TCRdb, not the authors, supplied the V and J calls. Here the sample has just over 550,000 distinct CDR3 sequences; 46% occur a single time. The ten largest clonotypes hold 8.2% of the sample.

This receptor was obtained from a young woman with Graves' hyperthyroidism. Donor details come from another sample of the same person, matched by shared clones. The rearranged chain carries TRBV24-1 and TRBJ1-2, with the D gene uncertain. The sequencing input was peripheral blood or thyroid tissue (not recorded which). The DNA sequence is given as TGTGCCACCAGTGCCCAGGAGTGGTTTGGCTACACCTTC. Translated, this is CATSAQEWFGYTF.